Given below is one T cell receptor beta chain in context. Its matching antigen is unknown. Germline CDR1 and CDR2: SGHTA and FQGTGA. The CDR3 length is 15 residues. Trimming took off 0 bases at V and 3 bases at J, with 10 bases between the two ends. The record originates from a study of T cell responses to AZD1222 COVID-19 vaccine. Overall study findings and caveats: Clonal diversity was possibly underestimated; the donors were predominantly white British and more often female.

The assay was immunoSEQ multiplex PCR, and TCRdb's table has in-frame clones only and misses some. The table includes 120,000 to 150,000 clones, roughly 90% detected once. The rearrangement uses TRBV7-3 and TRBJ2-3; perhaps TRBD1 as D (5 bases). The sample in question was peripheral blood, obtained 28 days after the second dose of the MenACWY control vaccine. The clonotype comes from an adult who received the MenACWY meningococcal vaccine as a control. The CDR3: CASSLTREATDTQYF. CDR3 DNA sequence: TGTGCCAGCAGCTTAACCAGGGAAGCTACAGATACGCAGTATTTT.